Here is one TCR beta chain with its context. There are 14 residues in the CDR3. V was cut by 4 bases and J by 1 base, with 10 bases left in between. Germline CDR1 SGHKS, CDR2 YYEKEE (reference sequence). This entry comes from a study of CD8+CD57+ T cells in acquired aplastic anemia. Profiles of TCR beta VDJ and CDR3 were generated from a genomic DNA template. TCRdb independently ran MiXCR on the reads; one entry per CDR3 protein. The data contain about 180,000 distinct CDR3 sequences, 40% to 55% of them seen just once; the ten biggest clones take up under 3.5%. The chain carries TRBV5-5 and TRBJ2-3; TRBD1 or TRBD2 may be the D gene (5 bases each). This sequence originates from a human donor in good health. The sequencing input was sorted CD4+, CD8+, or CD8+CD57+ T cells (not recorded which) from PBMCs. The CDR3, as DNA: TGTGCCAGCAGCGGCCGGGACGGCACAGATACGCAGTATTTT. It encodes CASSGRDGTDTQYF.